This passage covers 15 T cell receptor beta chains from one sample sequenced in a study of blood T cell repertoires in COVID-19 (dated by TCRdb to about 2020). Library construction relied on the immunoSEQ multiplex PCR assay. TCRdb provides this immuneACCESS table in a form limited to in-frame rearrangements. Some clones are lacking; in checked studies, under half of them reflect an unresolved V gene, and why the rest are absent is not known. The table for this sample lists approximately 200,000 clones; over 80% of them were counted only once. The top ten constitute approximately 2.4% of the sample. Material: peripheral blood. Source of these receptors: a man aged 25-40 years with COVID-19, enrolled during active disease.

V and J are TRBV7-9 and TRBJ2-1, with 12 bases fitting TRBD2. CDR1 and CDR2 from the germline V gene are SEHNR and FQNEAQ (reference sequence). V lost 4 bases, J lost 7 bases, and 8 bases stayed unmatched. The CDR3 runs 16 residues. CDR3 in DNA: TGTGCCAGCAGCTGGGCGACTAGCGGGAGTGGAAATGAGCAGTTCTTC. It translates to CASSWATSGSGNEQFF.

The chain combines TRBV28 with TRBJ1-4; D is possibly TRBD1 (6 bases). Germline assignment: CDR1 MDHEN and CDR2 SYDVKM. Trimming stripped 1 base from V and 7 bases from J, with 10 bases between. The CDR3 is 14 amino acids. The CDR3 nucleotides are TGTGCCAGCAGTTTATCGCCAGGGGTTGAAAAACTGTTTTTT. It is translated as CASSLSPGVEKLFF.

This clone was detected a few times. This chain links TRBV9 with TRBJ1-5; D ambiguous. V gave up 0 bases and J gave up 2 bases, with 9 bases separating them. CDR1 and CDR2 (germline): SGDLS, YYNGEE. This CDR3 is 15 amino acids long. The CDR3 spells CASSVDGEGNQPQHF. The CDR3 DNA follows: TGTGCCAGCAGCGTAGACGGGGAGGGCAATCAGCCCCAGCATTTT. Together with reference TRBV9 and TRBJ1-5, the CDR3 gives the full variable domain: DSGVTQTPKHLITATGQRVTLRCSPRSGDLSVYWYQQSLDQGLQFLIQYYNGEERAKGNILERFSAQQFPDLHSELNLSSLELGDSALYFCASSVDGEGNQPQHFGDGTRLSIL.

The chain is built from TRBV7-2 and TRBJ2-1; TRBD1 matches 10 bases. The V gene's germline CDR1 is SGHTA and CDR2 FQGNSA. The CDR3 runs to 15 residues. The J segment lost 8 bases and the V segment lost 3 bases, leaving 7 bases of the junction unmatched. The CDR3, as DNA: TGTGCCAGCAGCTTGGGACAGGGGACGAGCGATGAGCAGTTCTTC. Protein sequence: CASSLGQGTSDEQFF.

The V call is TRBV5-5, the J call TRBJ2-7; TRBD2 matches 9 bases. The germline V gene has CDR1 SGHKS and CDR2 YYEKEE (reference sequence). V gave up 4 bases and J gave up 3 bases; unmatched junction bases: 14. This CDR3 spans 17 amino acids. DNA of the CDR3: TGTGCCAGCAGCCCCCGGGTCTCGACTAGCGGATACTACGAGCAGTACTTC. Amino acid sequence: CASSPRVSTSGYYEQYF.

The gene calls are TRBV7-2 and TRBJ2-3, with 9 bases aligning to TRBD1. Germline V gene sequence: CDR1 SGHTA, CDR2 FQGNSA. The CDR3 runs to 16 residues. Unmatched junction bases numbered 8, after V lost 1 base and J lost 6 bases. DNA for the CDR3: TGTGCCAGCAGCTTAGTCGGGACAGGGAACGTGGATACGCAGTATTTT. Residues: CASSLVGTGNVDTQYF.

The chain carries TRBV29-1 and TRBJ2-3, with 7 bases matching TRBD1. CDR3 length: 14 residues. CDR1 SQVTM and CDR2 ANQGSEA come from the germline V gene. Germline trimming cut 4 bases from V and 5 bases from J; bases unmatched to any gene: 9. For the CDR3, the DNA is TGCAGCGTTGCGACTTGGCAGGGGGAAGATACGCAGTATTTT. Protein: CSVATWQGEDTQYF.

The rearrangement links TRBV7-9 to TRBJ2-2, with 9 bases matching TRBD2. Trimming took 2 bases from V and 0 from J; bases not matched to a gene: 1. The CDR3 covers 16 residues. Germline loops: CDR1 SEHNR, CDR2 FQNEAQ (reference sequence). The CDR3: CASSLLAGSNTGELFF. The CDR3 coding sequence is TGTGCCAGCAGCTTACTAGCGGGATCGAACACCGGGGAGCTGTTTTTT.

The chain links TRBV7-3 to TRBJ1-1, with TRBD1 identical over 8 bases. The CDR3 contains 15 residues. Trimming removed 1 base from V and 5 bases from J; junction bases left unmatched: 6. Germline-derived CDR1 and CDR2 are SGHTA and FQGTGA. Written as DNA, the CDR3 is TGTGCCAGCAGCTTAAGTGGGCGACAGGGGACTGAAGCTTTCTTT. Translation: CASSLSGRQGTEAFF.

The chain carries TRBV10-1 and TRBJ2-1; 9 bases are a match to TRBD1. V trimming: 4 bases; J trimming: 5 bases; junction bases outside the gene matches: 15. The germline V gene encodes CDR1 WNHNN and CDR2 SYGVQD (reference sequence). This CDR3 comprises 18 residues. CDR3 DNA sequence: TGCGCCAGCAGTGCCCCCCCTACGCCGGGACAGGGAGACAATGAGCAGTTCTTC. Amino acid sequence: CASSAPPTPGQGDNEQFF.

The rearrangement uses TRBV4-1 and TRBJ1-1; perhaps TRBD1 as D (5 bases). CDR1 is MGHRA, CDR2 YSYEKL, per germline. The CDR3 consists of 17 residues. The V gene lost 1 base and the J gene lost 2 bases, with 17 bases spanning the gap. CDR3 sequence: CASSQARVLELNTEAFF. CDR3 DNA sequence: TGCGCCAGCAGCCAAGCCAGGGTTTTGGAGCTCAACACTGAAGCTTTCTTT.

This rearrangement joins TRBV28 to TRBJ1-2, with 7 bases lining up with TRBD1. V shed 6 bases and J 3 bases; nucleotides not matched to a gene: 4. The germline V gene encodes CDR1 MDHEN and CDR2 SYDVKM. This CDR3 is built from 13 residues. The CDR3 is CASSIGTDYGYTF. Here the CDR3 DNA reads TGTGCCAGCAGCATCGGGACAGACTATGGCTACACCTTC.

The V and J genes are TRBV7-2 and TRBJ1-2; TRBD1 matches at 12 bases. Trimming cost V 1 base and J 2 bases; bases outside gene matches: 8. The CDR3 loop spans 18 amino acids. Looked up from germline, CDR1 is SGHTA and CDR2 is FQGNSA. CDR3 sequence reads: CASSLGRWGTGGNYGYTF. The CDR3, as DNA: TGTGCCAGCAGCTTAGGTCGGTGGGGGACAGGGGGCAACTATGGCTACACCTTC.

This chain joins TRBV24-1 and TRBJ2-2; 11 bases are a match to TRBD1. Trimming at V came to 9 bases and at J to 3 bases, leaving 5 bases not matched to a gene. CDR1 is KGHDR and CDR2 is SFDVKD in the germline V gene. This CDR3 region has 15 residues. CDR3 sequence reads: CATFKGQGDTGELFF. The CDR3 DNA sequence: TGTGCCACCTTCAAGGGACAGGGGGACACCGGGGAGCTGTTTTTT.

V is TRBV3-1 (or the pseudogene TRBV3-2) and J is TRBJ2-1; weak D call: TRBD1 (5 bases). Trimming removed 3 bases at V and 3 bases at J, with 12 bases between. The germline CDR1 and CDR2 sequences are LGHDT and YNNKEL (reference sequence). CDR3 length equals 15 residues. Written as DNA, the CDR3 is TGTGCCAGCAGCCAGGACACAGGTTTCTACAATGAGCAGTTCTTC. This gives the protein CASSQDTGFYNEQFF.